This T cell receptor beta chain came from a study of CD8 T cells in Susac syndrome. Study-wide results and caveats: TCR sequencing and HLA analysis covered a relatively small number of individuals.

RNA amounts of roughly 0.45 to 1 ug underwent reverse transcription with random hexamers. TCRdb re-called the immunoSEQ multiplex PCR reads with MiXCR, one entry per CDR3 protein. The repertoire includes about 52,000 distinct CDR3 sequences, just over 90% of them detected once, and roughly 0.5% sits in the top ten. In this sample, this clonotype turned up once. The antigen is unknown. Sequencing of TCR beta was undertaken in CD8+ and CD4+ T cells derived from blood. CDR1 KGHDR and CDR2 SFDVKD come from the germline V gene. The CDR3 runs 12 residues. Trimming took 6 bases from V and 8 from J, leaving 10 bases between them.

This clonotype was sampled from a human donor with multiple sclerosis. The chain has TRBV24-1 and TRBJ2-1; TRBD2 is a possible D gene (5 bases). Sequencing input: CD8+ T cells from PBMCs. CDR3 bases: TGTGCCACCAGTATAATCGGGGATGAGCAGTTCTTC. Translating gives CATSIIGDEQFF.